This TCR beta chain came from a study of Ad26.COV2.S vaccination and SARS-CoV-2 variants. At the level of the study: It was the COV1001 Ad26.COV2.S trial arm that included the donor.

Repertoires were generated with immunoSEQ multiplex PCR, while TCRdb's copy carries only in-frame clones and drops some. In the table there are 400,000 or so clones, about nine tenths of which are singletons. Trimming took 5 bases from V and 6 from J, leaving 11 bases between them. The CDR3 length is 12 residues. Germline values: CDR1 LNHDA, CDR2 SQIVND (reference sequence). With respect to this clone: The antigen remains unidentified.

Treatment of the sample: about 20 received Ad26.COV2.S at low or high dose, single or two shots; 5 received placebo; per-sample allocation not given. Specimens were obtained on day 63 following the first vaccine or placebo injection. Adults aged 18-55 years in Boston included the donor. Study findings and constraints: Vaccinees and placebo recipients showed similar non-spike TCR breadth. It is possible that the TCR breadth and depth analyses underestimated the total T cell responses.

Material: peripheral blood, obtained in a trial of Ad26.COV2.S vaccine versus placebo. The TCR was taken from a person aged 18-65 years who received the Ad26.COV2.S COVID-19 vaccine or a placebo. The chain recombines TRBV19 with TRBJ2-7; no clear D gene. The CDR3 loop is CASSLRPGEQYF. CDR3 nucleotides: TGTGCCAGTAGTTTACGGCCCGGCGAGCAGTACTTC. Full variable domain (outside the CDR3, taken from reference TRBV19 and TRBJ2-7): DGGITQSPKYLFRKEGQNVTLSCEQNLNHDAMYWYRQDPGQGLRLIYYSQIVNDFQKGDIAEGYSVSREKKESFPLTVTSAQKNPTAFYLCASSLRPGEQYFGPGTRLTVT.